Listed here are 10 T cell receptor beta chains from one sample, sequenced in a study of control samples from healthy donors and cancer patients. Profiling relied on immunoSEQ multiplex PCR, and the TCRdb table lists in-frame clones only, not all of them. The sample has 100,000 to 150,000 clones, 85% to 95% seen once. Specimen: PBMCs. The receptor source for this set is an elderly man with head and neck cancer.

The rearrangement links TRBV30 to TRBJ1-5, with D uncertain. The CDR3 totals 14 residues. From germline, CDR1 is GTSNPN and CDR2 SVGIG (reference sequence). With 1 base removed from V and 4 bases from J, the gap between germline ends came to 11 bases. The CDR3 protein is CAWSATALNQPQHF. For the CDR3, the DNA is TGTGCCTGGAGTGCGACTGCTCTTAATCAGCCCCAGCATTTT. Complete variable domain (other parts from reference TRBV30 and TRBJ1-5): SQTIHQWPATLVQPVGSPLSLECTVEGTSNPNLYWYRQAAGRGLQLLFYSVGIGQISSEVPQNLSASRPQDRQFILSSKKLLLSDSGFYLCAWSATALNQPQHFGDGTRLSIL.

The chain carries TRBV3-1 (or the pseudogene TRBV3-2) and TRBJ1-5; the D gene is possibly TRBD1 (5 bases). Trimming pared 0 bases from V and 11 bases from J, leaving 11 bases between. Germline values: CDR1 LGHDT, CDR2 YNNKEL (reference sequence). CDR3 size: 13 residues. The CDR3 here is CASSQDPGGAQHF. In nucleotides, the CDR3 is TGTGCCAGCAGCCAAGATCCGGGGGGAGCCCAGCATTTT.

J is TRBJ2-3 and V is TRBV10-3; maybe TRBD2 (6 bases). Germline V gene lookup returns CDR1 ENHRY and CDR2 SYGVKD. V dropped 5 bases and J dropped 5 bases, with 8 bases sitting between them. The CDR3 is 12 residues long. The CDR3 is CAISPAGDTQYF. The CDR3 DNA is TGTGCCATCAGTCCAGCGGGAGATACGCAGTATTTT.

This chain joins TRBV27 and TRBJ2-1; D uncertain. V dropped 3 bases and J dropped 5 bases, with 17 bases sitting between them. This CDR3 is built from 16 residues. The V gene's germline CDR1 is MNHEY and CDR2 SMNVEV (reference sequence). This CDR3 is CASSFSRRIRNNEQFF. The CDR3 DNA sequence: TGTGCCAGCAGTTTTAGTCGCCGCATACGGAACAATGAGCAGTTCTTC.

The chain recombines TRBV5-1 with TRBJ1-3; D remains unclear. V shed 3 bases and J shed 2 bases, with 9 bases lying between them. The CDR3 is 14 residues long. Germline CDR1 SGHRS, CDR2 YFSETQ. In nucleotides, the CDR3 is TGCGCCAGCAGCTCCGGCGAGGCTGGAAACACCATATATTTT. Its protein is CASSSGEAGNTIYF. Filled out from reference TRBV5-1 and TRBJ1-3, the complete variable domain reads KAGVTQTPRYLIKTRGQQVTLSCSPISGHRSVSWYQQTPGQGLQFLFEYFSETQRNKGNFPGRFSGRQFSNSRSEMNVSTLELGDSALYLCASSSGEAGNTIYFGEGSWLTVV.

The chain carries TRBV6-5 and TRBJ1-1; D remains ambiguous. The CDR3 consists of 14 residues. V gave up 2 bases and J gave up 2 bases, with 9 bases separating them. CDR1 is MNHEY, CDR2 SVGAGI, per germline. The CDR3 DNA sequence: TGTGCCAGCAGTTACGCGACGATTAACACTGAAGCTTTCTTT. This sequence encodes CASSYATINTEAFF.

V is TRBV7-2 and J is TRBJ2-7; TRBD2 matches at 10 bases. Germline CDR1 SGHTA, CDR2 FQGNSA. The CDR3 covers 14 residues. Trimming cost V 6 bases and J 4 bases; bases outside gene matches: 6. The CDR3 bases are TGTGCCAGCAGTCTTACTAGCGGGATGTACGAGCAGTACTTC. Protein sequence: CASSLTSGMYEQYF.

As to this clone: Other DNA sequences in the same sample also yield this CDR3. This chain uses TRBV12-3 or TRBV12-4 with TRBJ1-2; D uncertain. V shed 3 bases and J shed 2 bases, with 7 bases lying between them. The CDR3 sequence is 13 residues long. CDR3 nucleotide sequence: TGTGCCAGCAGTTTCGGGCAGAACTATGGCTACACCTTC. Residues: CASSFGQNYGYTF.

This clone was counted only a few times. The genes are TRBV2 and TRBJ1-2; the D is unclear. From germline, CDR1 is SNHLY and CDR2 FYNNEI. The CDR3 sequence is 14 residues long. V was shortened by 8 bases and J by 8 bases, with 21 bases between the two germline ends. The CDR3 nucleotides are TGTGCCAGCTCCGATACTCGTTCCCTAGGAGGCTACACCTTC. Translated: CASSDTRSLGGYTF.

In nucleotides, the CDR3 is TGCGCCAGCAGCCAAGAGCCCTTGGCGGAGGGGCTCTACGAGCAGTACTTC. The encoded protein is CASSQEPLAEGLYEQYF. This chain connects TRBV4-1 to TRBJ2-7; tentatively, D is TRBD2 (6 bases). The CDR3 is 17 amino acids. Germline V gene sequence: CDR1 MGHRA, CDR2 YSYEKL. Trimming cost V 0 bases and J 3 bases, with 18 bases left between them.